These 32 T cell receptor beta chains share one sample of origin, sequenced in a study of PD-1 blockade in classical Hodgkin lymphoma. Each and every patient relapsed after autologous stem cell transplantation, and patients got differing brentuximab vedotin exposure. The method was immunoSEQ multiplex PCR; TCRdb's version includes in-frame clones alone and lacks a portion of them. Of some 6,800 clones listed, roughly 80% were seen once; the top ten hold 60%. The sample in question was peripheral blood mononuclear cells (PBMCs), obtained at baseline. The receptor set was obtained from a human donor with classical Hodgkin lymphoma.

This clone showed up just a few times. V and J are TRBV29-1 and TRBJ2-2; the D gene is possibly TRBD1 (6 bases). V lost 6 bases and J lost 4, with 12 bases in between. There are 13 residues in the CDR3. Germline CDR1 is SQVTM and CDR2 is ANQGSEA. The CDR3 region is CSVAYRVTGELFF. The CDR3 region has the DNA TGCAGCGTCGCATACAGGGTCACCGGGGAGCTGTTTTTT.

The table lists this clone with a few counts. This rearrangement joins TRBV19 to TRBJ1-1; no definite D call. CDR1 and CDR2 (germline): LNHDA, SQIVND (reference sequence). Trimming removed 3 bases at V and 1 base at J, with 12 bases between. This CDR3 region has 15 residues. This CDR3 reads CASSITAGRNTEAFF. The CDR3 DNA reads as TGTGCCAGTAGTATCACAGCCGGGAGGAACACTGAAGCTTTCTTT.

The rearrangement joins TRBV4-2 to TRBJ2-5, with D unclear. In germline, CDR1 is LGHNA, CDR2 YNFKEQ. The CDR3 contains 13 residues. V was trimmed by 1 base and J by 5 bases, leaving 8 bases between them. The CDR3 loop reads CASSQGPSETQYF. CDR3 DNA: TGTGCCAGCAGCCAAGGGCCGTCGGAGACCCAGTACTTC.

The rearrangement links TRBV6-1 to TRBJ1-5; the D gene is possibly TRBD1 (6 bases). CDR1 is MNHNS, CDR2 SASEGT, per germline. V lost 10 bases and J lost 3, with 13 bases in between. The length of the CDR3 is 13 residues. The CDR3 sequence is CAIRQALNQPQHF. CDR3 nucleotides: TGTGCCATAAGACAGGCGCTCAATCAGCCCCAGCATTTT.

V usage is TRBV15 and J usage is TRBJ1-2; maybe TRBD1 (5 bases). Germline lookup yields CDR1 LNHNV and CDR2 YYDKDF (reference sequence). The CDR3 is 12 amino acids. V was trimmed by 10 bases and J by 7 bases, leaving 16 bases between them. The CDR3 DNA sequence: TGTGCCATTCGACAGTCCCGGGGTGGCTACACCTTC. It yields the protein CAIRQSRGGYTF.

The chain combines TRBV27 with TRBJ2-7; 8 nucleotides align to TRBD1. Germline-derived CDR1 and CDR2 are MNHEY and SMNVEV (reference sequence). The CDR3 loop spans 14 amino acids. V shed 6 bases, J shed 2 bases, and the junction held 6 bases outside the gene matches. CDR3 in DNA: TGTGCCAGCAGCCTCCGGGGACAGGCCTACGAGCAGTACTTC. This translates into CASSLRGQAYEQYF.

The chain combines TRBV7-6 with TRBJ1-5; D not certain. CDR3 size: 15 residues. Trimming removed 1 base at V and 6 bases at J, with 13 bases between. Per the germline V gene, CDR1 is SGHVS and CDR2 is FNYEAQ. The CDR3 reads CASSLDGGAGQPQHF. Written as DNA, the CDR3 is TGTGCCAGCAGCTTAGACGGCGGAGCGGGTCAGCCCCAGCATTTT.

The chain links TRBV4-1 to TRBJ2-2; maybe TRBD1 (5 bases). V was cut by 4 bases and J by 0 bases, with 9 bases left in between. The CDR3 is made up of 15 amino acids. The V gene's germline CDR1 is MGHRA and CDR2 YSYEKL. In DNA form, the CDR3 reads TGCGCCAGCAGCCTGGACAACTCGAACACCGGGGAGCTGTTTTTT. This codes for CASSLDNSNTGELFF.

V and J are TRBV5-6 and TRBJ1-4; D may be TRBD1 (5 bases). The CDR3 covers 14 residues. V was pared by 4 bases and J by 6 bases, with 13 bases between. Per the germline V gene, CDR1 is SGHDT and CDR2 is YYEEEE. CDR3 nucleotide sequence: TGTGCCAGCAGCCAAGGTTGGGACGATGAAAAACTGTTTTTT. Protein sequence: CASSQGWDDEKLFF.

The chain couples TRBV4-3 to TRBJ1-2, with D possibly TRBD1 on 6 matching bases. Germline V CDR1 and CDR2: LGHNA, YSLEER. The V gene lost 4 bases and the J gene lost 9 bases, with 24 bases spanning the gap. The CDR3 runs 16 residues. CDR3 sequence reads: CASSLKGQGLGTSYTF. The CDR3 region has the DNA TGCGCCAGCAGCCTCAAAGGGCAGGGCCTGGGGACAAGCTACACCTTC.

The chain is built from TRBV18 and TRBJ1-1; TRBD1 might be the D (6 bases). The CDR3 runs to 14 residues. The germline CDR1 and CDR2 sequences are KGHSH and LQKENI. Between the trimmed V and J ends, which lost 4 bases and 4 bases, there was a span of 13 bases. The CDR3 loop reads CASSQREGGTEAFF. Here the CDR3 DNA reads TGTGCCAGCTCACAACGTGAGGGGGGCACTGAAGCTTTCTTT.

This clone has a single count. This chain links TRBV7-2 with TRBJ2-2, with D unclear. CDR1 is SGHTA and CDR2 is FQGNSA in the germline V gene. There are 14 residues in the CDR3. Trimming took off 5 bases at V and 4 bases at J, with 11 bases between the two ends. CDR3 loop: CASSQPGFTGELFF. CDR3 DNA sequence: TGTGCCAGCAGCCAACCGGGCTTCACCGGGGAGCTGTTTTTT.

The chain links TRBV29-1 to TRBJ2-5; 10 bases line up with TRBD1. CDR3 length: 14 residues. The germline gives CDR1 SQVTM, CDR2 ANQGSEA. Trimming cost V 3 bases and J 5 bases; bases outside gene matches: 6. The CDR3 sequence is CSVDGQGVVETQYF. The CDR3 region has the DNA TGCAGCGTTGACGGACAGGGGGTCGTGGAGACCCAGTACTTC.

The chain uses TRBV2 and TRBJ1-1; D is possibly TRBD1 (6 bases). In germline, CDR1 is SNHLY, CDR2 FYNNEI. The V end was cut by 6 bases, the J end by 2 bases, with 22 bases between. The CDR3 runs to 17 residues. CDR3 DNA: TGTGCCAGCAGGAAAGACGGGGGGCGAAACCTTAACACTGAAGCTTTCTTT. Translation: CASRKDGGRNLNTEAFF. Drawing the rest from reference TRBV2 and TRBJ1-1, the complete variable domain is EPEVTQTPSHQVTQMGQEVILRCVPISNHLYFYWYRQILGQKVEFLVSFYNNEISEKSEIFDDQFSVERPDGSNFTLKIRSTKLEDSAMYFCASRKDGGRNLNTEAFFGQGTRLTVV.

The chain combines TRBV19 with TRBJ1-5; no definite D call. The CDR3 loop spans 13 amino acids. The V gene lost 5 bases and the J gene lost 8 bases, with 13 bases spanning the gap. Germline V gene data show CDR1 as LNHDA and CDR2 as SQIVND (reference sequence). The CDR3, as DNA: TGTGCCAGTAGTGCCGTCATCCCGGAGCCCCAGCATTTT. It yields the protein CASSAVIPEPQHF.

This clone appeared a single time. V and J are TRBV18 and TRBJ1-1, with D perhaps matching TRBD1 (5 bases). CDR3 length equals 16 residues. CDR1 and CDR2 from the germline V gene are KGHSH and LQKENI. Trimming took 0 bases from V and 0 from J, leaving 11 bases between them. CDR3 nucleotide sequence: TGTGCCAGCTCACCACCCCAGGGCAGGATGAACACTGAAGCTTTCTTT. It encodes CASSPPQGRMNTEAFF.

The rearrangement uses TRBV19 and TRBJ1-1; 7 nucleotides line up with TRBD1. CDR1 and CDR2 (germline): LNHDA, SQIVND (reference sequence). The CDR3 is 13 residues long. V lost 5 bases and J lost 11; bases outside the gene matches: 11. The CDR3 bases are TGTGCCAGTAGTGCTTCCGGGACAGCCCGCGCTTTCTTT. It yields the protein CASSASGTARAFF.

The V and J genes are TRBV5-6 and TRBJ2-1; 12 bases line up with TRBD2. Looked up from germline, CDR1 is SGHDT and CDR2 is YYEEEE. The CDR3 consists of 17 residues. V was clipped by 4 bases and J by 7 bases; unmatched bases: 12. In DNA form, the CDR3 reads TGTGCCAGCAGCAGGGGCGCGACTAGCGGGAGTCGGAATGAGCAGTTCTTC. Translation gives CASSRGATSGSRNEQFF.

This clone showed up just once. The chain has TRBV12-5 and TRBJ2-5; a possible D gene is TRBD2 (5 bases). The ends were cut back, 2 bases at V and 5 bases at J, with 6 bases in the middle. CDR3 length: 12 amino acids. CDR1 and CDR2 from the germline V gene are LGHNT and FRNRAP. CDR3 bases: TGTGCTAGTGGTTTGACGGGGGAGACCCAGTACTTC. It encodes CASGLTGETQYF.

The CDR3, as DNA: TGTGCCAGCAGCTTAGTTACAGGGGGCTACGAGCAGTACTTC. Amino acid sequence: CASSLVTGGYEQYF. The V call is TRBV7-2, the J call TRBJ2-7, with TRBD1 matching over 8 bases. This CDR3 has 14 amino acids. V lost 1 base and J lost 3; bases outside the gene matches: 2. CDR1 and CDR2 (germline): SGHTA, FQGNSA.

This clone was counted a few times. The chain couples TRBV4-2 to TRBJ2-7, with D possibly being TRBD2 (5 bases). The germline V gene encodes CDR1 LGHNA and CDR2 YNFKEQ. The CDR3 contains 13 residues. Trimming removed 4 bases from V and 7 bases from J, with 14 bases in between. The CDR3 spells CASSPGSNSEQYF. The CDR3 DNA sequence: TGTGCCAGCAGCCCGGGATCAAATTCAGAGCAGTACTTC.

The CDR3 here is CASSGAQGKTEAFF. In DNA form, the CDR3 reads TGTGCCAGCAGTGGGGCCCAGGGGAAGACTGAAGCTTTCTTT. The V and J genes are TRBV25-1 and TRBJ1-1, with D possibly matching TRBD1 (6 bases). This CDR3 has 14 amino acids. Trimming stripped 4 bases from V and 5 bases from J, with 14 bases between. Germline CDR1 and CDR2: MGHDK and SYGVNS.

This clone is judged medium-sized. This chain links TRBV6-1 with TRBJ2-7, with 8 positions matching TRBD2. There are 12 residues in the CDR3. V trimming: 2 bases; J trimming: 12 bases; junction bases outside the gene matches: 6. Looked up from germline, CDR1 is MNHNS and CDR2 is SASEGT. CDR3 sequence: CASSELGLGGYF. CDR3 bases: TGTGCCAGCAGTGAACTGGGACTAGGAGGGTACTTC.

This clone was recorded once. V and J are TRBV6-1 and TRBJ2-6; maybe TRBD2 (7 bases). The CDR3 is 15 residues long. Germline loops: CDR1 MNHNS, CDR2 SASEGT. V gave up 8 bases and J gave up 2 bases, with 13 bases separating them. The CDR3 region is CASGGGEAGANVLTF. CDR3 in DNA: TGTGCCAGCGGCGGGGGCGAGGCTGGGGCCAACGTCCTGACTTTC.

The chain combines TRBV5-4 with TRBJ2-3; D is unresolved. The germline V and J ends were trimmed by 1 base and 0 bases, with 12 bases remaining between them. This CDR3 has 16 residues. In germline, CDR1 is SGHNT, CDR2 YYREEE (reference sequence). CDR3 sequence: CASSLFAAPSTDTQYF. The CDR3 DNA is TGTGCCAGCAGCTTGTTCGCGGCTCCTAGCACAGATACGCAGTATTTT. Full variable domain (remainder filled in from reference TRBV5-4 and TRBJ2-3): ETGVTQSPTHLIKTRGQQVTLRCSSQSGHNTVSWYQQALGQGPQFIFQYYREEENGRGNFPPRFSGLQFPNYSSELNVNALELDDSALYLCASSLFAAPSTDTQYFGPGTRLTVL.

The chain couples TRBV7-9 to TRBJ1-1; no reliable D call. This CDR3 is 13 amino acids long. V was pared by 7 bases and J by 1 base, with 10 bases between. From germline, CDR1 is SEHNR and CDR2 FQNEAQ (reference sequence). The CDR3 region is CASIDSGNTEAFF. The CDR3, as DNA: TGTGCCAGCATCGATTCGGGGAACACTGAAGCTTTCTTT.

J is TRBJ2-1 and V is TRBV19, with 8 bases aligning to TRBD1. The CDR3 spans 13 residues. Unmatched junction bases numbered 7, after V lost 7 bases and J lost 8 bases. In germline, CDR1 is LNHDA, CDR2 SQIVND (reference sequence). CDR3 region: CASKTGGSDEQFF. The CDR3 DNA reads TGTGCCAGTAAAACAGGGGGATCGGATGAGCAGTTCTTC.

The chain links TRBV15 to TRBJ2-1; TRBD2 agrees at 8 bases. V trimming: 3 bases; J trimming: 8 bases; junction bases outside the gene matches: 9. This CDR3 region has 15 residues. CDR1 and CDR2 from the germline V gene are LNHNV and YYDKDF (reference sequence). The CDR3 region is CATSRAGGGFDEQFF. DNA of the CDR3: TGTGCCACCAGCAGGGCCGGGGGGGGATTTGATGAGCAGTTCTTC.

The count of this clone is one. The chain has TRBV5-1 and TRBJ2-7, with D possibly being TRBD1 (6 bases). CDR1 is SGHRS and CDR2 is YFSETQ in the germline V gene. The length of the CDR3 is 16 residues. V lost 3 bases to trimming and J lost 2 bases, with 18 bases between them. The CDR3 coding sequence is TGCGCCAGCAGCTGGCCCTCAACAGGGAACCCCTACGAGCAGTACTTC. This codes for CASSWPSTGNPYEQYF.

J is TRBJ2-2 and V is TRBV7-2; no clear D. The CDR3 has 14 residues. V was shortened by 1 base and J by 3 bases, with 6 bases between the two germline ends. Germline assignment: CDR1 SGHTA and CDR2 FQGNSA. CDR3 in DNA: TGTGCCAGCAGCTTAGGGGAATACACCGGGGAGCTGTTTTTT. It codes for CASSLGEYTGELFF.

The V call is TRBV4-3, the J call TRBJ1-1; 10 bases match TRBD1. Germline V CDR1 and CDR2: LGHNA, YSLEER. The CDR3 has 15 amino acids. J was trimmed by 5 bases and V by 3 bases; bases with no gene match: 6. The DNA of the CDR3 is TGCGCCAGCAGCCAGTATCCGGGACAGGGGACTGAAGCTTTCTTT. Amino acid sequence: CASSQYPGQGTEAFF.

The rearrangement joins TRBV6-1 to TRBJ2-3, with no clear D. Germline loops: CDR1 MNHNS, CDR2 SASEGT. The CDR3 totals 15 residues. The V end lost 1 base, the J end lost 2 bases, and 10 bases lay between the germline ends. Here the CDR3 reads CASSEVLRFTDTQYF. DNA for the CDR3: TGTGCCAGCAGTGAAGTCTTGCGCTTCACAGATACGCAGTATTTT.